Listed below are T cell receptor beta chains from one sample, sequenced in a study of T cell responses to AZD1222 COVID-19 vaccine. Assay used: immunoSEQ multiplex PCR; TCRdb lists only in-frame clones, some missing. The top ten clones hold around 5% of a sample with 88,000 or so clones, roughly nine tenths of them seen once. The sample here was peripheral blood, taken 28 days after the second AZD1222 dose. Receptor source: an adult who received the AZD1222 COVID-19 vaccine. The CDR3 runs from the conserved cysteine through the conserved F or W. The order of the fields is J gene, clone size, V gene, D gene, CDR3 DNA, CDR3 protein. D genes are given only for firm matches. Clone size is not always given. Where it is, it says once, few, many or a class for expanded clones.

J gene: TRBJ1-1; clone size: .; V gene: TRBV2; D gene: .; CDR3 DNA: TGTGCCAGCTCGTCGCTACAGAACACTGAAGCTTTCTTT; CDR3 protein: CASSSLQNTEAFF
J gene: TRBJ2-2; clone size: .; V gene: TRBV7-2; D gene: .; CDR3 DNA: TGTGCCAGCAGTTTTATTTGGGACCGGGAGCTGTTTTTT; CDR3 protein: CASSFIWDRELFF
J gene: TRBJ2-7; clone size: .; V gene: TRBV2; D gene: .; CDR3 DNA: TGTGCCAGCAGTGTGGTTGCTTTCGAGCAGTACTTC; CDR3 protein: CASSVVAFEQYF
J gene: TRBJ1-3; clone size: few; V gene: TRBV18; D gene: .; CDR3 DNA: TGTGCCAGCTCAGGCAGCGGGTATGGAAACACCATATATTTT; CDR3 protein: CASSGSGYGNTIYF
J gene: TRBJ1-5; clone size: .; V gene: TRBV19; D gene: .; CDR3 DNA: TGTGCCAGTAGTATAGCCCCGATTCAGCCCCAGCATTTT; CDR3 protein: CASSIAPIQPQHF
J gene: TRBJ2-3; clone size: few; V gene: TRBV28; D gene: TRBD2; CDR3 DNA: TGTGCCAGCACCCGGGTAGCGGGGGGAGATACGCAGTATTTT; CDR3 protein: CASTRVAGGDTQYF
J gene: TRBJ1-1; clone size: .; V gene: TRBV6-1; D gene: .; CDR3 DNA: TGTGCCAGCAGTGAAGAATGGGGAGGGACTGAAGCTTTCTTT; CDR3 protein: CASSEEWGGTEAFF
J gene: TRBJ1-3; clone size: .; V gene: TRBV7-9; D gene: .; CDR3 DNA: TGTGCCAGCAGCTTAGGGCCGCGCAGACAGAGCTCTGGAAACACCATATATTTT; CDR3 protein: CASSLGPRRQSSGNTIYF
J gene: TRBJ1-6; clone size: .; V gene: TRBV4-1; D gene: .; CDR3 DNA: TGCGCCAGCAGCCCCCGAGCCCGTTCACCCCTCCACTTT; CDR3 protein: CASSPRARSPLHF
J gene: TRBJ2-7; clone size: once; V gene: TRBV4-1; D gene: TRBD2; CDR3 DNA: TGCGCCAGCAGCCTTCGGACTAGCGGGGGGAGGAGCTCCTACGAGCAGTACTTC; CDR3 protein: CASSLRTSGGRSSYEQYF
J gene: TRBJ1-3; clone size: .; V gene: TRBV6-5; D gene: .; CDR3 DNA: TGTGCCAGCAAGATGGCAGGGGGAAACACCATATATTTT; CDR3 protein: CASKMAGGNTIYF
J gene: TRBJ1-1; clone size: .; V gene: TRBV19; D gene: .; CDR3 DNA: TGTGCCAGTAGTATCGGCGGGATGAACACTGAAGCTTTCTTT; CDR3 protein: CASSIGGMNTEAFF
J gene: TRBJ2-2; clone size: .; V gene: TRBV3-1/TRBV3-2; D gene: .; CDR3 DNA: TGTGCCAGCAGCCAAGCGGGGGTAAACACCGGGGAGCTGTTTTTT; CDR3 protein: CASSQAGVNTGELFF
J gene: TRBJ1-4; clone size: once; V gene: TRBV7-9; D gene: TRBD1; CDR3 DNA: TGTGCCAGCAGCACCAGATCTGGACAGGGGATTTGGGGTAATGAAAAACTGTTTTTT; CDR3 protein: CASSTRSGQGIWGNEKLFF
J gene: TRBJ2-7; clone size: .; V gene: TRBV12-3/TRBV12-4; D gene: TRBD1; CDR3 DNA: TGTGCCAGCAGGAGGACAGGGGAAAATGAGCAGTACTTC; CDR3 protein: CASRRTGENEQYF
J gene: TRBJ1-5; clone size: .; V gene: TRBV6-1; D gene: .; CDR3 DNA: TGTGCCAGCAGTGAAGGTCGGGGCGGAAATAGCAATCAGCCCCAGCATTTT; CDR3 protein: CASSEGRGGNSNQPQHF
J gene: TRBJ2-5; clone size: once; V gene: TRBV18; D gene: TRBD1; CDR3 DNA: TGTGCCAGCTCTAGTCGGACAGGCCAAGAGACCCAGTACTTC; CDR3 protein: CASSSRTGQETQYF
J gene: TRBJ1-2; clone size: .; V gene: TRBV30; D gene: .; CDR3 DNA: TGTGCCTGGACTGGGGGGGCTACGTTTGGCTACACCTTC; CDR3 protein: CAWTGGATFGYTF
J gene: TRBJ2-3; clone size: .; V gene: TRBV6-1; D gene: .; CDR3 DNA: TGTGCCAGCAGTGAACGTGTGACAGATACGCAGTATTTT; CDR3 protein: CASSERVTDTQYF
J gene: TRBJ2-5; clone size: .; V gene: TRBV19; D gene: .; CDR3 DNA: TGTGCCAGTAGCTGGGGTGGTCAAGAGACCCAGTACTTC; CDR3 protein: CASSWGGQETQYF
J gene: TRBJ1-4; clone size: .; V gene: TRBV18; D gene: .; CDR3 DNA: TGTGCCAGCTCACCCTTCGACAGTGCAACTAATGAAAAACTGTTTTTT; CDR3 protein: CASSPFDSATNEKLFF
J gene: TRBJ1-2; clone size: .; V gene: TRBV6-5; D gene: .; CDR3 DNA: TGTGCCAGCAGGAGGGGGGGGTCTAACTATGGCTACACCTTC; CDR3 protein: CASRRGGSNYGYTF
J gene: TRBJ2-1; clone size: .; V gene: TRBV3-1/TRBV3-2; D gene: TRBD2; CDR3 DNA: TGTGCCAGCAGCCAATGGGCGGGGGGTGGTAATGAGCAGTTCTTC; CDR3 protein: CASSQWAGGGNEQFF
J gene: TRBJ1-6; clone size: .; V gene: TRBV7-3; D gene: TRBD1; CDR3 DNA: TGTGCCAGCAGCTCGGACAGGAATTCACCCCTCCACTTT; CDR3 protein: CASSSDRNSPLHF
J gene: TRBJ1-1; clone size: .; V gene: TRBV18; D gene: .; CDR3 DNA: TGTGCCAGCTCCCACAGGGAAGAGGAAGCTTTCTTT; CDR3 protein: CASSHREEEAFF
J gene: TRBJ1-4; clone size: .; V gene: TRBV5-1; D gene: .; CDR3 DNA: TGCGCCAGCAGCTTCGAGGGGGAAAAACTGTTTTTT; CDR3 protein: CASSFEGEKLFF
J gene: TRBJ2-1; clone size: .; V gene: TRBV18; D gene: .; CDR3 DNA: TGTGCCAGCTCAGCTAGAACAGGGACCACTAACGTCCATGAGCAGTTCTTC; CDR3 protein: CASSARTGTTNVHEQFF
J gene: TRBJ1-4; clone size: .; V gene: TRBV7-8; D gene: TRBD1; CDR3 DNA: TGTGCCAGCAGCTCGAGACAGGGAACTAATGAAAAACTGTTTTTT; CDR3 protein: CASSSRQGTNEKLFF
J gene: TRBJ1-6; clone size: once; V gene: TRBV7-2; D gene: TRBD1; CDR3 DNA: TGTGCCAGCAGCTCGACAGGGCCTAGCCACTTT; CDR3 protein: CASSSTGPSHF
J gene: TRBJ1-6; clone size: once; V gene: TRBV6-6; D gene: .; CDR3 DNA: TGTGCCACCAGGGAGTATAATTCACCCCTCCACTTT; CDR3 protein: CATREYNSPLHF
J gene: TRBJ2-5; clone size: .; V gene: TRBV3-1/TRBV3-2; D gene: .; CDR3 DNA: TGTGCCAGCAGCCAAGATTTAGGGAAAGAGACCCAGTACTTC; CDR3 protein: CASSQDLGKETQYF
J gene: TRBJ1-3; clone size: few; V gene: TRBV9; D gene: .; CDR3 DNA: TGTGCCAGCAGTAGTACACGGGCTGGAAACACCATATATTTT; CDR3 protein: CASSSTRAGNTIYF
J gene: TRBJ1-6; clone size: .; V gene: TRBV25-1; D gene: TRBD1; CDR3 DNA: TGTGCCAGCAGTGAGTTCCGGAGGGGGCGCTCACCCCTCCACTTT; CDR3 protein: CASSEFRRGRSPLHF
J gene: TRBJ1-1; clone size: .; V gene: TRBV29-1; D gene: .; CDR3 DNA: TGCAGCGTTGATTTCAGGGAGGGCACTGAAGCTTTCTTT; CDR3 protein: CSVDFREGTEAFF
J gene: TRBJ2-3; clone size: .; V gene: TRBV5-1; D gene: .; CDR3 DNA: TGCGCCAGCCAACCCGAGGGGCCGGATACGCAGTATTTT; CDR3 protein: CASQPEGPDTQYF
J gene: TRBJ2-3; clone size: .; V gene: TRBV24-1; D gene: .; CDR3 DNA: TGTGCCACCAGTGATTCGTACCGGTTCACAGATACGCAGTATTTT; CDR3 protein: CATSDSYRFTDTQYF
J gene: TRBJ2-3; clone size: .; V gene: TRBV6-5; D gene: TRBD1; CDR3 DNA: TGTGCCAGCAGGAGGGGACAGGGAAGCGAAGATACGCAGTATTTT; CDR3 protein: CASRRGQGSEDTQYF
J gene: TRBJ1-3; clone size: .; V gene: TRBV7-8; D gene: TRBD1; CDR3 DNA: TGTGCCAGCAGCTTAACGGACAGGGCTGGAAACACCATATATTTT; CDR3 protein: CASSLTDRAGNTIYF
J gene: TRBJ1-1; clone size: once; V gene: TRBV6-5; D gene: .; CDR3 DNA: TGTGCCAGCAAGAGGCCGGGTTTACCTTTTACTGAAGCTTTCTTT; CDR3 protein: CASKRPGLPFTEAFF
J gene: TRBJ2-3; clone size: .; V gene: TRBV5-1; D gene: TRBD2; CDR3 DNA: TGCGCCAGCAGCCGGGGGGGCGGCACAGATACGCAGTATTTT; CDR3 protein: CASSRGGGTDTQYF
J gene: TRBJ2-3; clone size: .; V gene: TRBV5-4; D gene: TRBD1; CDR3 DNA: TGTGCCAGCAGCTTGGCCCCGGGACAGGGCGACGATACGCAGTATTTT; CDR3 protein: CASSLAPGQGDDTQYF
J gene: TRBJ1-1; clone size: .; V gene: TRBV5-1; D gene: TRBD1; CDR3 DNA: TGCGCCACCGGGACAGGGAGGAACACTGAAGCTTTCTTT; CDR3 protein: CATGTGRNTEAFF
J gene: TRBJ2-3; clone size: .; V gene: TRBV5-6; D gene: .; CDR3 DNA: TGTGCCAGCAGCTTAGGATTCACAGATACGCAGTATTTT; CDR3 protein: CASSLGFTDTQYF
J gene: TRBJ2-5; clone size: few; V gene: TRBV13; D gene: .; CDR3 DNA: TGTGCCAGCAGCATGCCGGGCCAACAAGAGACCCAGTACTTC; CDR3 protein: CASSMPGQQETQYF
J gene: TRBJ1-1; clone size: .; V gene: TRBV6-2/TRBV6-3; D gene: .; CDR3 DNA: TGTGCCAGCAGTTCCACGGACAGAGTGGCTTTCTTT; CDR3 protein: CASSSTDRVAFF
J gene: TRBJ1-5; clone size: .; V gene: TRBV6-5; D gene: TRBD1; CDR3 DNA: TGTGCCAGCAGTTACGGGGGACAGGGACAACCCCAGCATTTT; CDR3 protein: CASSYGGQGQPQHF
J gene: TRBJ1-1; clone size: .; V gene: TRBV28; D gene: .; CDR3 DNA: TGTGCCAGCAGTACCAGCGGACCGCGGAACACTGAAGCTTTCTTT; CDR3 protein: CASSTSGPRNTEAFF
J gene: TRBJ2-1; clone size: once; V gene: TRBV10-2; D gene: .; CDR3 DNA: TGCGCCAGCAGTGAGCCGGTCTTAGCGAATGAGCAGTTCTTC; CDR3 protein: CASSEPVLANEQFF
J gene: TRBJ1-2; clone size: few; V gene: TRBV9; D gene: .; CDR3 DNA: TGTGCCAGCAGCGTAGTACCCGGGCCCTACTATGGCTACACCTTC; CDR3 protein: CASSVVPGPYYGYTF
J gene: TRBJ2-1; clone size: .; V gene: TRBV29-1; D gene: .; CDR3 DNA: TGCAGCGCAGCGGGACACCTAGCAGGCGAGCAGTTCTTC; CDR3 protein: CSAAGHLAGEQFF
J gene: TRBJ1-2; clone size: .; V gene: TRBV2; D gene: .; CDR3 DNA: TGTGCCAGCAGCCCCCCCGCGAGAGGCTACACCTTC; CDR3 protein: CASSPPARGYTF
J gene: TRBJ2-3; clone size: once; V gene: TRBV6-5; D gene: .; CDR3 DNA: TGTGCCAGCAGTTACGAAGGGGCAGATACGCAGTATTTT; CDR3 protein: CASSYEGADTQYF
J gene: TRBJ1-1; clone size: .; V gene: TRBV2; D gene: .; CDR3 DNA: TGTGCCAGCAGTGAAGAGGTAGCGGCTGAAGCTTTCTTT; CDR3 protein: CASSEEVAAEAFF